This TCR beta chain was obtained from a study of cytomegalovirus exposure and HLA in healthy donors. Remarks on this clone: Its antigen remains unknown.

V shed 4 bases, J shed 1 base, and the junction held 10 bases outside the gene matches. From germline, CDR1 is SGHAT and CDR2 FQNNGV. This CDR3 spans 17 amino acids. These donors counted as nominally healthy when sampled, but unrecorded immune exposures were likely. Study-wide results and caveats: In a later analysis, a genetic analysis reported fewer productive-TCR N-insertions in an Asian-associated ancestry cluster than the cohort average. In a later analysis, a missense DCLRE1C variant was linked to TCR beta V- and J-gene trimming. Donor immune exposure was known only as CMV serostatus.

The PCR used 60 Vbeta and 13 Jbeta primers. The assay was immunoSEQ multiplex PCR, and TCRdb's table has in-frame clones only and misses some. The sample has some 130,000 clones; 80% to 85% are singletons. Sequenced sample: PBMCs. The rearrangement uses TRBV11-2 and TRBJ1-2, with 9 nucleotides matching TRBD1. The TCR originated in a human donor in good health. The DNA of the CDR3 is TGTGCCAGCAGCTGGCACACCAGACAGGGGGTTAACTATGGCTACACCTTC. Its translation is CASSWHTRQGVNYGYTF.